This T cell receptor (beta chain) was observed in a study of cytotoxic CD8 clonotypes in ibrutinib-treated CLL. Study-wide context: Some 10 relapsed/refractory, approximately 15 treatment-naive; approximately 18 IGHV unmutated. Study findings and constraints: Before falling back toward baseline at progression, clonality had risen at the time of ibrutinib response. Clonality measured at baseline exceeded age-matched healthy donors, tracking circulating CD8+ T-cell counts.

About this clone: Its antigen is not identified.

Germline values: CDR1 MNHNY, CDR2 SVGAGI (reference sequence). V lost 4 bases and J lost 0, with 12 bases in between. This CDR3 has 15 residues. Profiled with immunoSEQ multiplex PCR; TCRdb holds only in-frame clones, not every one. Counted here are 150,000 to 200,000 clones, about 88% occurring once; the ten biggest clones make up about 2.9%. This chain joins TRBV6-6 and TRBJ1-1; perhaps TRBD1 as D (6 bases). The sequence came from a human donor with chronic lymphocytic leukemia. Specimen: PBMCs, collected at disease progression, from a patient treated with ibrutinib. The CDR3 DNA reads TGTGCCAGCAGTTCTAATGACAGGATGAACACTGAAGCTTTCTTT. Its translation is CASSSNDRMNTEAFF.